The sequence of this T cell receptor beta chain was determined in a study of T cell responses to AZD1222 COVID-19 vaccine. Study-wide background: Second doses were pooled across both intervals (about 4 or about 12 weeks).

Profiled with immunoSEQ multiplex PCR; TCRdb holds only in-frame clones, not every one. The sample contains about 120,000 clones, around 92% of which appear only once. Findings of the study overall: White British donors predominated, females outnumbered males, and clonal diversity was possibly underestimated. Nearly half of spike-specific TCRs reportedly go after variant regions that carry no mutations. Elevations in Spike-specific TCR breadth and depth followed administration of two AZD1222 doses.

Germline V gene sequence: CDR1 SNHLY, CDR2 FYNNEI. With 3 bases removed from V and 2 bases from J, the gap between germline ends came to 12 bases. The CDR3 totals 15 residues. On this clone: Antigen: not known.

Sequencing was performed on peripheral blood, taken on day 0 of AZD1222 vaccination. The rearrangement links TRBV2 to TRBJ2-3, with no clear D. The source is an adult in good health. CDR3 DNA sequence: TGTGCCAGCAGTGAGATGTACGGATTCACAGATACGCAGTATTTT. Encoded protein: CASSEMYGFTDTQYF.